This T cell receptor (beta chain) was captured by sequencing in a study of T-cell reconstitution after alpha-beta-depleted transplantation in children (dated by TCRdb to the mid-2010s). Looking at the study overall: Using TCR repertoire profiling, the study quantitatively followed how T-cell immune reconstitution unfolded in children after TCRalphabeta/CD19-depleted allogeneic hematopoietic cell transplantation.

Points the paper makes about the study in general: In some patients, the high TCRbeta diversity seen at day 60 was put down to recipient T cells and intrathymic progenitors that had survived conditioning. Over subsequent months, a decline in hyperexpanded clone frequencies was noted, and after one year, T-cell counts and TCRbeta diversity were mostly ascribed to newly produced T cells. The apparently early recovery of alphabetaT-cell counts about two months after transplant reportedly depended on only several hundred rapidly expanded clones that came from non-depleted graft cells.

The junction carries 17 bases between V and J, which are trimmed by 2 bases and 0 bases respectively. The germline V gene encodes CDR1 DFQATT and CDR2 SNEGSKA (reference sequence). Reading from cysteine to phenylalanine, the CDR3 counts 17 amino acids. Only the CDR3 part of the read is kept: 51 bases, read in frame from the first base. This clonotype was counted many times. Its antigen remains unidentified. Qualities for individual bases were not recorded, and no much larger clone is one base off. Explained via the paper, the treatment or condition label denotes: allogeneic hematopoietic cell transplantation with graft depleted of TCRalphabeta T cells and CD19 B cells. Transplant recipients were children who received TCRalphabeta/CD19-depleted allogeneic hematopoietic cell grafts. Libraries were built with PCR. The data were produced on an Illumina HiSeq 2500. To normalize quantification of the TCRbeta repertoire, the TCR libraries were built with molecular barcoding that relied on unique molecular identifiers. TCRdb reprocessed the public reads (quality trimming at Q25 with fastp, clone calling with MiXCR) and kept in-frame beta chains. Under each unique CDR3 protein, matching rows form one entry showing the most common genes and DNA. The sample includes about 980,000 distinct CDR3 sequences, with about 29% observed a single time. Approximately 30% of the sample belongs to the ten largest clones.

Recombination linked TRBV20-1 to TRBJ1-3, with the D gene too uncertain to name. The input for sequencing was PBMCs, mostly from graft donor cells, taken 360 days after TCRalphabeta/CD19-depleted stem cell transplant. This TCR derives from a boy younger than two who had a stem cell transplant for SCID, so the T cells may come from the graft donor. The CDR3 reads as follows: CSARLSRPDDSGNTIYF. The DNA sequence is TGCAGTGCTAGACTATCTCGGCCAGATGACTCTGGAAACACCATATATTTT.